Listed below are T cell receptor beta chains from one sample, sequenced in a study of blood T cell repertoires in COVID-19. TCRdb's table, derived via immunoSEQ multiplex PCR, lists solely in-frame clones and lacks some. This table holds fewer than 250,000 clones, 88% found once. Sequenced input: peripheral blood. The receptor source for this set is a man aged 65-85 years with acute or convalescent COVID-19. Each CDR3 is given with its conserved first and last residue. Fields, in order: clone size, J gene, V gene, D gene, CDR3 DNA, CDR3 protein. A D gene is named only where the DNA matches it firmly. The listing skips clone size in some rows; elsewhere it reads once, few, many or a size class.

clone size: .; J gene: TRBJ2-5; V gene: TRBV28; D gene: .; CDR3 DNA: TGTGCCAGCACGCATAGGGGAACCTGGGGAGAGACCCAGTACTTC; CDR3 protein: CASTHRGTWGETQYF
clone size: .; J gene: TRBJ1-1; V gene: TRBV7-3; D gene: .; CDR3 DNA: TGTGCCAGCAGCTTCGCTATGAACACTGAAGCTTTCTTT; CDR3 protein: CASSFAMNTEAFF
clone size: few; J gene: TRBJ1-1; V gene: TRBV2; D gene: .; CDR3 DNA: TGTGCCAGCCGCCGGGGGGCTGAAGCTTTCTTT; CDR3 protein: CASRRGAEAFF
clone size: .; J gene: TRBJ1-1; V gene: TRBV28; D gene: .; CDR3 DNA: TGTGCGTTACAGGGTTCCCTGAACACTGAAGCTTTCTTT; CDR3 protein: CALQGSLNTEAFF
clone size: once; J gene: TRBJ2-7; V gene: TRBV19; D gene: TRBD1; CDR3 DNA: TGTGCCAGTAGTATGGGGACAGGCTCCTCCTACGAGCAGTACTTC; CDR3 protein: CASSMGTGSSYEQYF
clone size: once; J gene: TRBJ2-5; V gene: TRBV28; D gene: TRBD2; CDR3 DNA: TGTGCCAGCAGCCCTATACTAGCGGGAGAGAGGGAGACCCAGTACTTC; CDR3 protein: CASSPILAGERETQYF
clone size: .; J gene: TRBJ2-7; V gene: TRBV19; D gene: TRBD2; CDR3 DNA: TGTGCCAGTAGTCCGGGACTAGCGGGAGTCTCGGAGCAGTACTTC; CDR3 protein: CASSPGLAGVSEQYF
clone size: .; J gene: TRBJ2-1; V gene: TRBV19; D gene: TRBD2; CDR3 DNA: TGTGCCAGTAGGTGGGGTCTAGCGGCAGCCTACAATGAGCAGTTCTTC; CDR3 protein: CASRWGLAAAYNEQFF
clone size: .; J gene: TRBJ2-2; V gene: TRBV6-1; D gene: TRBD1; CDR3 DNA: TGTGCCAGCAGTGAGGGACAGGGCGACGGGGAGCTGTTTTTT; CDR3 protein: CASSEGQGDGELFF
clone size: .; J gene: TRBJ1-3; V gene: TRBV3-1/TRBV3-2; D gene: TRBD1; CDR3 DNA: TGTGCCAGCAGCCAACGGGACAGTTACTCTGGAAACACCATATATTTT; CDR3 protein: CASSQRDSYSGNTIYF
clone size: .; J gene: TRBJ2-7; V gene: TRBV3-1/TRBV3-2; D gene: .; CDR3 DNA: TGTGCCAGCAGCCGGGGGCAGCTCGACGAGCAGTACTTC; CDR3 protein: CASSRGQLDEQYF
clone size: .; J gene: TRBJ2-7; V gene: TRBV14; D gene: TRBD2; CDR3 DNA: TGTAACCCCGGGACTAGCGGGTTCCCTGCCTCCTACGAGCAGTACTTC; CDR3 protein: CNPGTSGFPASYEQYF
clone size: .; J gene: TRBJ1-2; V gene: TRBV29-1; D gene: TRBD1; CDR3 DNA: TGCAGCGTTGCCGGGACAGGGATGAGCGGCTACACCTTC; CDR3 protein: CSVAGTGMSGYTF
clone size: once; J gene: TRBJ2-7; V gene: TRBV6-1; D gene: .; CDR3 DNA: TGTGCCAGCAGTGAATCTGGAGGGCAGTACTTC; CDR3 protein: CASSESGGQYF
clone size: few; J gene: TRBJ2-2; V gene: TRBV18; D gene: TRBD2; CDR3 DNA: TGTGCCAGCTCACCACCGGGACTAGCGGGTGCGAACACCGGGGAGCTGTTTTTT; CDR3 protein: CASSPPGLAGANTGELFF
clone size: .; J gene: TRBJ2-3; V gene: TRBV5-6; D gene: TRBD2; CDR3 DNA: TGTGCCAGCAGCTTGGGATGGGGACTAGCGGGCACAGATACGCAGTATTTT; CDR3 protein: CASSLGWGLAGTDTQYF
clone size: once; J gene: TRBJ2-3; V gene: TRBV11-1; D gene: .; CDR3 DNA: TGTGCCAGCAGCTTAGAATTGCCGGGGGAAACAGATACGCAGTATTTT; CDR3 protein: CASSLELPGETDTQYF
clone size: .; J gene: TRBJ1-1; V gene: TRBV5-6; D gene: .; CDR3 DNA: TGTGCCAGCAACTTCCAGGGGAGCACTGAAGCTTTCTTT; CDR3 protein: CASNFQGSTEAFF
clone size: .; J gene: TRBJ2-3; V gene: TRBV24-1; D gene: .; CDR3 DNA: TGTGCCACCAGTGACCTCCGGGGTGCAGATACGCAGTATTTT; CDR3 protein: CATSDLRGADTQYF
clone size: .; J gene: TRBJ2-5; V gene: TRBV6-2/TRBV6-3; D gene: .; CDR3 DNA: TGTGCCAGCAGTTACGCCGGACTACCCAAAGAGACCCAGTACTTC; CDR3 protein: CASSYAGLPKETQYF
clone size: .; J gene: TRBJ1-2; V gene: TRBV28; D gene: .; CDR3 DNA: TGTGCCAGCAGTCCCGGGACACGAATTCCGGTATATGGCTACACCTTC; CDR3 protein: CASSPGTRIPVYGYTF
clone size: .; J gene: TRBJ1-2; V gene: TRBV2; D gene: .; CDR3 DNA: TGTGCCAGCAGGAAGGGGTTAGGGACAAACTATGGCTACACCTTC; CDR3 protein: CASRKGLGTNYGYTF
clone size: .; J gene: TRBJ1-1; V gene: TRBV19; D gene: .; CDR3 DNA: TGTGCCAGTAGTAATTTGGGGCAAATTGAAGCTTTCTTT; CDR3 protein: CASSNLGQIEAFF
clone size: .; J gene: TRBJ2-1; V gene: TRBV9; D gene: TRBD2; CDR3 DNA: TGTGCCAGCAGCGTAGTTGGTAGCGGGAGTTATGAGCAGTTCTTC; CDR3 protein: CASSVVGSGSYEQFF
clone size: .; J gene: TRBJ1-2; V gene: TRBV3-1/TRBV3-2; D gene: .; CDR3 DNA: TGTGCCAGCAGCCCCAGGGGACGGGGTGGCTACACCTTC; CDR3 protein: CASSPRGRGGYTF
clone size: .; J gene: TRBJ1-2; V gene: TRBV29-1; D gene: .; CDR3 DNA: TGCAGCGTTGAGACGGGGGGGGTATTTACCTTC; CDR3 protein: CSVETGGVFTF
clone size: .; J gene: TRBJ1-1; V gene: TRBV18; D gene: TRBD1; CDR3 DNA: TGTGCCAGCTCACCCCAGGACAGGGCGGAAGCTTTCTTT; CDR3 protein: CASSPQDRAEAFF
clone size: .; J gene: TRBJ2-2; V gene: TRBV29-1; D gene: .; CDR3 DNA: TGCAGCATCCGGGACACCCTCACCGGGGAGCTGTTTTTT; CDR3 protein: CSIRDTLTGELFF
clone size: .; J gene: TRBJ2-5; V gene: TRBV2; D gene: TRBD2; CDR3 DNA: TGTGCCAGCAGTGACCTAGCGGGAGCCGGAGAGACCCAGTACTTC; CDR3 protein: CASSDLAGAGETQYF
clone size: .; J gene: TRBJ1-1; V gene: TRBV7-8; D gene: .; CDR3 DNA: TGTGCCAGCAGCTTATGGAGGGTTAGCACTGAAGCTTTCTTT; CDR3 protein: CASSLWRVSTEAFF
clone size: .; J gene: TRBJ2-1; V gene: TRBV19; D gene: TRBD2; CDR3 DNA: TGTGCCAGTAGTAAGTTCGAGGCTAGCGGCATCTACAATGAGCAGTTCTTC; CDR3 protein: CASSKFEASGIYNEQFF
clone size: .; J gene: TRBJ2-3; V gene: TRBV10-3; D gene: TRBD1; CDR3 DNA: TGTGCCATCAGTGAGTCGGGACAGCCCTCGCAGTATTTT; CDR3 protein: CAISESGQPSQYF
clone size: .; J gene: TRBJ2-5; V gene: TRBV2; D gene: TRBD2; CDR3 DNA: TGTGCCAGCAGTGAAGCGGGGCGGGAGTGGGAGACCCAGTACTTC; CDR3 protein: CASSEAGREWETQYF
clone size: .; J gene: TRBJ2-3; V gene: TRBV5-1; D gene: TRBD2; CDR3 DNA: TGCGCCAGCAGCTTGGGGCTAGCGGCTAGCACAGATACGCAGTATTTT; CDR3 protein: CASSLGLAASTDTQYF
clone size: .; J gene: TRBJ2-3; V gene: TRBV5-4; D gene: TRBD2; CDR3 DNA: TGTGCCAGCAGGACTAGCGGGGCCTCAACGGATACGCAGTATTTT; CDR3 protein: CASRTSGASTDTQYF
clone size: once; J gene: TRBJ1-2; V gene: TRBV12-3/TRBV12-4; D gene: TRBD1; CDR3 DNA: TGTGCCAGCAGTACCGGGACAGTATCCGGCTACACCTTC; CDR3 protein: CASSTGTVSGYTF
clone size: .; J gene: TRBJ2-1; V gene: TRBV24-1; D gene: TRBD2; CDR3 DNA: TGTGCCACCAGTGATATGGGTAGCGGGACCAATGAGCAGTTCTTC; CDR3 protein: CATSDMGSGTNEQFF
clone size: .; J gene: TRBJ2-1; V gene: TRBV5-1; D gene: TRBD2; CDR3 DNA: TGCGCCAGCAGCCTCACCGGGACTAGCGGGAGATATGAGCAGTTCTTC; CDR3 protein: CASSLTGTSGRYEQFF
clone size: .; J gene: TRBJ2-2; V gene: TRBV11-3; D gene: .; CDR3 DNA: TGTGCCAGCAGCGATGGACAGTCGAACACCGGGGAGCTGTTTTTT; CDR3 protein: CASSDGQSNTGELFF
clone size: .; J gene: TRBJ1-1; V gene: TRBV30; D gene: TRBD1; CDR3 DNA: TGTGCCTGGAGTGCTACAGGGGGGATTGAAGCTTTCTTT; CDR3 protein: CAWSATGGIEAFF
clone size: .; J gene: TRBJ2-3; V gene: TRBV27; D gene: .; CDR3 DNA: TGTGCCAGCAGTCTCACCTCCGGGACGTCGGAGGGTACGCAGTATTTT; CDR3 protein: CASSLTSGTSEGTQYF
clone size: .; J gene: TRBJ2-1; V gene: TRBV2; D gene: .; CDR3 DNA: TGTGCCAGCAGTGAAACTCGGGACAAGGAGTTCTTC; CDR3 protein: CASSETRDKEFF
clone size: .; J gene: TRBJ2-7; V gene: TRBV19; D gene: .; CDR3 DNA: TGTGCCAGTCCCAGTTACTCCTACGAGCAGTACTTC; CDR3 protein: CASPSYSYEQYF
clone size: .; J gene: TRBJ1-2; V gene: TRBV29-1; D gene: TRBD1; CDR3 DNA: TGCAGCGGGGGGACAGGCTCCTATGGCTACACCTTC; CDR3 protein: CSGGTGSYGYTF
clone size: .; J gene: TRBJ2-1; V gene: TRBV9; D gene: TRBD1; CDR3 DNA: TGTGCCAGCAGCATCCGGGACAGTTCGTACAATGAGCAGTTCTTC; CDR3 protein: CASSIRDSSYNEQFF
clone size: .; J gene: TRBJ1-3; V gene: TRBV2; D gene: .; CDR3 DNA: TGTGCCAGCAGTAGGACTCCTGGAAACACCATATATTTT; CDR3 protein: CASSRTPGNTIYF